These 22 T cell receptor beta chains were all obtained from the same sample, sequenced in a study of T cell repertoires in ileal Crohn's disease. The method was immunoSEQ multiplex PCR; TCRdb's version includes in-frame clones alone and lacks a portion of them. The sample has about 16,000 clones; roughly 88% are singletons. The sequenced sample was ileal tissue. These receptors came from an adult with Crohn's disease.

The DNA for the CDR3 is TGTGCCAGCAGCTTGGCCGTGACTAGCGGGAGTGATACGCAGTATTTT. Its translation is CASSLAVTSGSDTQYF. This chain links TRBV5-8 with TRBJ2-3; 12 bases are a match to TRBD2. The CDR3 totals 16 residues. After removal of 0 bases from V and 6 bases from J, the junction contained 5 bases not matched to a gene. Germline loops: CDR1 SGHTS, CDR2 YDEGEE.

The rearrangement links TRBV27 to TRBJ2-1, with 10 bases aligning to TRBD2. V was pared by 7 bases and J by 6 bases, with 15 bases of the junction left unmatched. The CDR3 has 17 amino acids. The germline V gene has CDR1 MNHEY and CDR2 SMNVEV (reference sequence). The CDR3 spells CASKSASGSGFVNEQFF. CDR3 nucleotides: TGTGCCAGCAAGTCGGCTAGCGGGAGTGGGTTTGTCAATGAGCAGTTCTTC.

V is TRBV6-1 and J is TRBJ1-3; D is unresolved. CDR3 size: 14 residues. Trimming shortened V by 1 base and J by 0 bases, and 4 bases separated the two germline ends. The germline CDR1 and CDR2 sequences are MNHNS and SASEGT. The CDR3 reads CASSEGGSGNTIYF. The CDR3 DNA sequence: TGTGCCAGCAGTGAAGGAGGCTCTGGAAACACCATATATTTT.

The rearrangement uses TRBV15 and TRBJ2-2, with 12 nucleotides matching TRBD2. From germline, CDR1 is LNHNV and CDR2 YYDKDF (reference sequence). The CDR3 is 16 residues long. Unmatched junction bases numbered 3, after V lost 0 bases and J lost 7 bases. The CDR3 loop reads CATSRETSGSFGELFF. In DNA, the CDR3 is TGTGCCACCAGCAGAGAGACTAGCGGGAGCTTCGGGGAGCTGTTTTTT.

This chain uses TRBV6-6 with TRBJ2-3; TRBD2 agrees at 12 bases. The germline V gene encodes CDR1 MNHNY and CDR2 SVGAGI (reference sequence). The CDR3 spans 13 residues. With V trimmed by 8 bases and J by 6 bases, 3 bases remained unmatched. CDR3 sequence: CASLLAGGDTQYF. In DNA form, the CDR3 reads TGTGCCAGCCTCCTAGCGGGGGGGGATACGCAGTATTTT.

The chain is built from TRBV6-1 and TRBJ2-5; 8 bases are a match to TRBD1. Germline lookup yields CDR1 MNHNS and CDR2 SASEGT. Trimming took 7 bases from V and 9 from J; bases not matched to a gene: 10. The CDR3 runs to 13 residues. The CDR3 bases are TGTGCCAGCACCTCGGACAGGGCCATAGCCCAGTACTTC. Amino acid sequence: CASTSDRAIAQYF.

V gene TRBV7-9 combines with J gene TRBJ1-1, with TRBD1 matching over 8 bases. The germline V gene encodes CDR1 SEHNR and CDR2 FQNEAQ (reference sequence). J lost 11 bases, V lost 4 bases, and 9 bases had no gene match. The CDR3 runs 13 residues. As DNA, the CDR3 is TGTGCCAGCAGCTCCCCCCCGGACAGGGCGGCTTTCTTT. The encoded protein is CASSSPPDRAAFF.

This sequence joins TRBV18 and TRBJ1-2; 7 bases are shared with TRBD1. The J segment lost 5 bases and the V segment lost 3 bases, leaving 3 bases of the junction unmatched. In germline, CDR1 is KGHSH, CDR2 LQKENI. CDR3 length equals 13 residues. CDR3 protein: CASSPTGRYGYTF. CDR3 in DNA: TGTGCCAGCTCACCGACAGGGCGTTATGGCTACACCTTC.

The chain couples TRBV9 to TRBJ2-5, with 7 bases aligning to TRBD1. The CDR3 loop spans 16 amino acids. Germline loops: CDR1 SGDLS, CDR2 YYNGEE. With V trimmed by 0 bases and J by 5 bases, 10 bases remained unmatched. The CDR3 DNA is TGTGCCAGCAGCGTAGAGGGACAGCTACGCAAGGAGACCCAGTACTTC. It specifies CASSVEGQLRKETQYF. Supplemented by reference TRBV9 and TRBJ2-5, the full variable domain reads DSGVTQTPKHLITATGQRVTLRCSPRSGDLSVYWYQQSLDQGLQFLIQYYNGEERAKGNILERFSAQQFPDLHSELNLSSLELGDSALYFCASSVEGQLRKETQYFGPGTRLLVL.

The CDR3 here is CASSPAGVAHNEQFF. The DNA of the CDR3 is TGTGCCAGCAGCCCCGCGGGAGTAGCCCACAATGAGCAGTTCTTC. The genes are TRBV7-3 and TRBJ2-1, with 7 nucleotides matching TRBD2. After removal of 5 bases from V and 5 bases from J, the junction contained 9 bases not matched to a gene. Germline-derived CDR1 and CDR2 are SGHTA and FQGTGA. CDR3 size: 15 residues.

The chain uses TRBV30 and TRBJ2-7; TRBD2 might be the D (5 bases). Deletions cut 3 bases from V and 2 bases from J, with 14 bases between. The CDR3 totals 14 residues. The germline gives CDR1 GTSNPN, CDR2 SVGIG (reference sequence). The CDR3 nucleotides read TGTGCCTGGAGGGGGAAGGGAGTTACCTACGAGCAGTACTTC. Its translation: CAWRGKGVTYEQYF. Complete variable domain (other parts from reference TRBV30 and TRBJ2-7): SQTIHQWPATLVQPVGSPLSLECTVEGTSNPNLYWYRQAAGRGLQLLFYSVGIGQISSEVPQNLSASRPQDRQFILSSKKLLLSDSGFYLCAWRGKGVTYEQYFGPGTRLTVT.

The V and J genes are TRBV5-1 and TRBJ2-5, with D possibly matching TRBD2 (5 bases). The CDR3 sequence is 15 residues long. Germline assignment: CDR1 SGHRS and CDR2 YFSETQ. V was cut by 0 bases and J by 1 base, with 10 bases left in between. The CDR3 region has the DNA TGCGCCAGCAGCTTGGCGGGCGGGCTCCAAGAGACCCAGTACTTC. As protein: CASSLAGGLQETQYF.

The J gene is TRBJ2-5, the V gene TRBV6-4; tentative D call: TRBD1 (6 bases). Trimming stripped 5 bases from V and 2 bases from J, with 9 bases between. The germline V gene has CDR1 MRHNA and CDR2 SNTAGT. This CDR3 region has 13 residues. The DNA for the CDR3 is TGTGCCAGCAGTCGACAGGTTCAAGAGACCCAGTACTTC. It yields the protein CASSRQVQETQYF.

V is TRBV18 and J is TRBJ1-4; D may be TRBD1 (5 bases). Germline CDR1 reads KGHSH; CDR2 reads LQKENI. The germline V and J ends were trimmed by 4 bases and 8 bases, with 14 bases remaining between them. CDR3 length: 14 amino acids. CDR3 residues: CASSRSREGEKLFF. The CDR3 region has the DNA TGTGCCAGCTCACGTTCCAGGGAGGGGGAAAAACTGTTTTTT.

The V and J genes are TRBV18 and TRBJ1-3; D is ambiguous. With 2 bases removed from V and 0 bases from J, the gap between germline ends came to 5 bases. Germline V gives CDR1 KGHSH, CDR2 LQKENI. CDR3 length: 14 amino acids. The CDR3 spells CASSPVLSGNTIYF. CDR3 bases: TGTGCCAGCTCACCAGTTCTCTCTGGAAACACCATATATTTT. Full variable domain (outside the CDR3, taken from reference TRBV18 and TRBJ1-3): NAGVMQNPRHLVRRRGQEARLRCSPMKGHSHVYWYRQLPEEGLKFMVYLQKENIIDESGMPKERFSAEFPKEGPSILRIQQVVRGDSAAYFCASSPVLSGNTIYFGEGSWLTVV.

The gene calls are TRBV7-9 and TRBJ2-3; 8 bases line up with TRBD2. The germline gives CDR1 SEHNR, CDR2 FQNEAQ (reference sequence). J was trimmed by 0 bases and V by 7 bases; bases with no gene match: 6. This CDR3 comprises 15 residues. CDR3 region: CASKTSGTSTDTQYF. CDR3 DNA sequence: TGTGCCAGCAAAACTAGCGGTACTAGCACAGATACGCAGTATTTT.

The chain carries TRBV9 and TRBJ2-2; 12 bases map to TRBD2. The V segment lost 5 bases and the J segment 2 bases; nucleotides outside the gene matches: 4. The CDR3 sequence is 16 residues long. Germline assignment: CDR1 SGDLS and CDR2 YYNGEE. CDR3 sequence: CASSASGRGNTGELFF. As DNA, the CDR3 is TGTGCCAGCAGTGCTAGCGGGAGGGGAAACACCGGGGAGCTGTTTTTT.

This clone was counted a single time. This chain uses TRBV9 with TRBJ2-7; D is ambiguous. Per the germline V gene, CDR1 is SGDLS and CDR2 is YYNGEE. CDR3 length equals 11 residues. V lost 4 bases and J lost 2, with 4 bases in between. DNA for the CDR3: TGTGCCAGCAGCAGCGCCTACGAGCAGTACTTC. The encoded protein is CASSSAYEQYF.

This clone was observed a single time. J is TRBJ1-2 and V is TRBV6-5; D is unclear. Germline CDR1 is MNHEY and CDR2 is SVGAGI. CDR3 length: 11 residues. V was pared by 5 bases and J by 7 bases, with 8 bases between. CDR3 sequence (DNA): TGTGCCAGCAGTGACGGGGTTGGCTACACCTTC. As protein: CASSDGVGYTF.

The genes are TRBV6-1 and TRBJ2-2; D remains unclear. Germline lookup yields CDR1 MNHNS and CDR2 SASEGT. The CDR3 length is 17 residues. Trimming took 3 bases from V and 4 from J, leaving 18 bases between them. The CDR3 reads CASSDLGTELSTGELFF. The CDR3 nucleotides read TGTGCCAGCAGTGATCTTGGTACCGAACTATCCACCGGGGAGCTGTTTTTT.

The chain is built from TRBV2 and TRBJ1-1; 10 bases match TRBD1. CDR3 length: 13 amino acids. The germline V gene has CDR1 SNHLY and CDR2 FYNNEI. Trimming took 4 bases from V and 7 from J; bases not matched to a gene: 3. In nucleotides, the CDR3 is TGTGCCAGCAGTGCGACAGGGGGCTTTGAAGCTTTCTTT. Protein product: CASSATGGFEAFF.

V is TRBV7-3 and J is TRBJ2-3; tentatively, D is TRBD2 (6 bases). Trimming stripped 0 bases from V and 2 bases from J, with 24 bases between. The CDR3 has 20 amino acids. CDR1 and CDR2 from the germline V gene are SGHTA and FQGTGA. The CDR3 reads CASSLTLRVAGRTSTDTQYF. CDR3 sequence (DNA): TGTGCCAGCAGCTTAACGTTAAGGGTCGCGGGGAGGACGTCCACAGATACGCAGTATTTT.